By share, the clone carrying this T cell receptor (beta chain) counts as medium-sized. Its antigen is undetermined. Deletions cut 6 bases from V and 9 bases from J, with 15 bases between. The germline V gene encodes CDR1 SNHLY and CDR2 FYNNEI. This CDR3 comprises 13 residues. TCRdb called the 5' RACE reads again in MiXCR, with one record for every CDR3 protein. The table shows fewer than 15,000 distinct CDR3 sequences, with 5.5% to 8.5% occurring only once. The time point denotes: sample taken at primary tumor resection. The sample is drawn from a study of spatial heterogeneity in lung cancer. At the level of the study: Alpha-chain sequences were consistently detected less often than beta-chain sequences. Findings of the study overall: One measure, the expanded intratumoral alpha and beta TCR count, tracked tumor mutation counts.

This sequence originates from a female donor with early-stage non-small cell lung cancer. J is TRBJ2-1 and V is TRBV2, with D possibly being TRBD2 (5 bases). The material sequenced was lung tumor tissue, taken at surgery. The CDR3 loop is CASRRELYSEQFF. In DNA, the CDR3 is TGTGCCAGCAGGAGGGAGTTGTATTCTGAGCAGTTCTTC.